These T cell receptor beta chains were read from a single sample in a study of long-term antiretroviral therapy in people with HIV. Profiled with immunoSEQ multiplex PCR; TCRdb holds only in-frame clones, not every one. The sample lists around 23,000 clones, approximately 80% occurring once. Sequenced here: unsorted PBMCs, sampled 0.5 years before starting antiretroviral therapy. The receptors stem from a man aged 40-49 years with HIV. CDR3s include the opening cysteine and the closing phenylalanine or tryptophan. D genes are given only for firm matches. Clone size, where shown, is once, few, many, or a class for clones that have expanded.

NA NA 14 TRBJ1-2 TRBV14 CASSRTGTLYGYTF TGTGCCAGCAGCCGGACCGGGACACTTTATGGCTACACCTTC
NA NA 14 TRBJ1-3 TRBV28 CASSRQLSGNTIYF TGTGCCAGCAGCCGACAGCTCTCTGGAAACACCATATATTTT
NA TRBD1 15 TRBJ2-7 TRBV4-2 CASSRPGQDSYEQYF TGTGCCAGCAGCCGCCCGGGACAGGACTCCTACGAGCAGTACTTC
NA NA 13 TRBJ1-5 TRBV18 CASSPGLDQPQHF TGTGCCAGCTCACCAGGTCTGGATCAGCCCCAGCATTTT
NA NA 14 TRBJ2-7 TRBV5-1 CASSWGTNDEGRNF TGCGCCAGCAGCTGGGGTACTAACGACGAGGGCAGGAACTTC
once NA 14 TRBJ1-2 TRBV18 CASSPPGQDYGYTF TGTGCCAGCTCTCCTCCGGGACAAGACTATGGCTACACCTTC
NA NA 12 TRBJ1-3 TRBV5-4 CASSLGTNTIYF TGTGCCAGCAGCCTGGGTACGAACACCATATATTTT
NA NA 16 TRBJ2-7 TRBV6-5 CASSYSQGSSSYEQYF TGTGCCAGCAGTTACTCCCAGGGCTCAAGCTCCTACGAGCAGTACTTC
once NA 10 TRBJ1-5 TRBV20-1 CSARQDSQHF TGCAGTGCTCGACAGGATTCCCAGCATTTT
NA NA 14 TRBJ1-5 TRBV6-1 CASSEGGKIEPQHF TGTGCCAGCAGTGAAGGCGGGAAAATTGAGCCCCAGCATTTT
NA NA 14 TRBJ1-6 TRBV28 CASSLGGSNSPLHF TGTGCCAGCAGTTTAGGGGGGTCTAATTCACCCCTCCACTTT
NA NA 16 TRBJ1-2 TRBV15 CATSRDHVDSVYGYTF TGTGCCACCAGCAGAGATCATGTGGACAGTGTCTATGGCTACACCTTC
NA NA 11 TRBJ2-7 TRBV6-1 CASYLLGGQYF TGTGCCAGCTATCTCCTAGGGGGGCAGTACTTC
NA NA 16 TRBJ1-1 TRBV5-5 CASSLTTRQGFPEAFF TGTGCCAGCAGCTTAACCACACGTCAGGGATTCCCTGAAGCTTTCTTT
NA NA 15 TRBJ2-3 TRBV5-6 CASSYSGSSTDTQYF TGTGCCAGCAGCTACTCCGGGTCTAGCACAGATACGCAGTATTTT
NA NA 13 TRBJ1-5 TRBV30 CAWSPSSNQPQHF TGTGCCTGGAGTCCCAGCTCCAATCAGCCCCAGCATTTT
NA NA 11 TRBJ1-2 TRBV29-1 CSVVGGFGYTF TGCAGCGTTGTGGGAGGATTTGGCTACACCTTC
NA NA 14 TRBJ1-1 TRBV7-9 CASSLGVRSTEAFF TGTGCCAGCAGCTTAGGGGTTCGGAGCACTGAAGCTTTCTTT
NA NA 17 TRBJ1-1 TRBV7-9 CASSFLKRQTGNTEAFF TGTGCCAGCAGCTTTCTAAAGCGACAGACGGGGAACACTGAAGCTTTCTTT
few NA 14 TRBJ1-4 TRBV7-9 CASRPPRGNEKLFF TGTGCCAGCAGACCCCCCCGGGGGAATGAAAAACTGTTTTTT
once TRBD1 16 TRBJ1-1 TRBV6-6 CASTFDRGGGNTEAFF TGTGCCAGCACCTTCGACAGGGGAGGGGGAAACACTGAAGCTTTCTTT
once NA 13 TRBJ2-7 TRBV29-1 CSASWGGGNEQYF TGCAGCGCATCATGGGGAGGGGGGAACGAGCAGTACTTC
NA NA 12 TRBJ1-5 TRBV10-2 CASSTGDQPQHF TGCGCCAGCAGCACGGGGGATCAGCCCCAGCATTTT